This entry is about one T cell receptor (beta chain). Its specificity is unknown. These data belong to a study of regulatory T cells in long-lasting Graves disease. Study-wide findings and caveats: Persistent patients had more shared public clonotypes (roughly 2,500) than new patients (approximately 920). TCR diversity was lower in persistent Graves' patients (versus newly diagnosed ones). Accuracy was perhaps lowered by the small sample size.

The time point was: persistent/refractory GD, antithyroid drugs over 5 years with positive TRAb. Construction of the TCR library relied on RNA isolated from PBMCs. The authors built TCR beta libraries using iRepertoire HTBI primers and Arm-PCR of CDR3 regions. Via MiXCR, TCRdb re-called the multiplex PCR reads, giving one row per CDR3 protein. The sample records 400,000 to 600,000 distinct CDR3 sequences, approximately 21% being singletons. This TCR derives from a female donor with Graves disease. The sample was peripheral blood mononuclear cells (PBMCs), taken when the disease was refractory, from a patient treated with antithyroid drugs.

CDR3 amino acids: CASSGPLNSYEQYF. Here the CDR3 DNA reads TGTGCCAGCAGCGGACCCCTGAACTCCTACGAGCAGTACTTC. The gene calls are TRBV3-1 and TRBJ2-7, with unresolved D. Per the germline V gene, CDR1 is LGHDT and CDR2 is YNNKEL (reference sequence). This CDR3 is built from 14 residues. V was cut by 5 bases and J by 0 bases, with 11 bases left in between.